What follows are 9 T cell receptor beta chains derived from one specimen sequenced in a study of T cell responses to AZD1222 COVID-19 vaccine. The table came from immunoSEQ multiplex PCR; TCRdb's copy has only in-frame clones and leaves some out. Of approximately 70,000 clones listed, around three quarters were seen once; the top ten hold roughly 50%. Source: peripheral blood, taken 28 days after the second AZD1222 dose. The receptor source for this set is an adult who received the AZD1222 COVID-19 vaccine.

This chain links TRBV4-3 with TRBJ2-2; D may be TRBD1 (5 bases). The V end was cut by 0 bases, the J end by 4 bases, with 15 bases between. From germline, CDR1 is LGHNA and CDR2 YSLEER. There are 17 residues in the CDR3. CDR3 coding DNA: TGCGCCAGCAGCCAAGAAAGACAGCCCCGTCGCACCGGGGAGCTGTTTTTT. Its protein is CASSQERQPRRTGELFF.

This clone was counted once. V gene TRBV24-1 combines with J gene TRBJ2-1, with D unresolved. CDR3 size: 12 residues. CDR1 is KGHDR and CDR2 is SFDVKD in the germline V gene. Trimming cost V 4 bases and J 8 bases, with 8 bases left between them. This CDR3 reads CATSDQVHEQFF. The CDR3 DNA follows: TGTGCCACCAGTGACCAGGTTCATGAGCAGTTCTTC.

The gene calls are TRBV5-4 and TRBJ2-5; D is unresolved. The CDR3 runs to 14 residues. Per the germline V gene, CDR1 is SGHNT and CDR2 is YYREEE (reference sequence). Trimming cost V 0 bases and J 4 bases, with 10 bases left between them. CDR3 coding DNA: TGTGCCAGCAGCTTGGTGGTCGAGAGAGAGACCCAGTACTTC. Translated: CASSLVVERETQYF.

This clone was detected only a few times. The V call is TRBV21-1, the J call TRBJ2-4; TRBD2, the D gene given by the table, was not confirmed from the DNA. TRBV21-1 has pseudogene status. The CDR3 extends over 17 amino acids. For the CDR3, the DNA is TGTGCCAGCAGGAAAAGAATAGCGGGATGGACCAAAAACATTCAGTACTTC. It encodes CASRKRIAGWTKNIQYF.

This clone was observed a handful of times. The chain uses TRBV7-9 and TRBJ2-1; TRBD2 agrees at 7 bases. V shed 1 base, J shed 15 bases, and the junction held 6 bases outside the gene matches. Germline loops: CDR1 SEHNR, CDR2 FQNEAQ (reference sequence). The CDR3 has 12 amino acids. The CDR3 coding sequence is TGTGCCAGCAGCTTAGTGGCTAGCGGTCTGTTCTTC. As protein: CASSLVASGLFF.

This clone was recorded a few times. Other DNA sequences in this specimen translate into the identical CDR3. This sequence joins TRBV14 and TRBJ1-5; 10 bases align to TRBD1. CDR1 and CDR2 (germline): SGHDN, FVKESK. J gave up 1 base and V 1 base, and 1 base lay outside the gene matches. This CDR3 has 16 amino acids. CDR3 in DNA: TGTGCCAGCAGCCAAGGGGGACAGGGGAGCAATCAGCCCCAGCATTTT. Translating gives CASSQGGQGSNQPQHF.

This clone has only one observation. This chain links TRBV5-1 with TRBJ2-2; maybe TRBD2 (7 bases). Trimming left V 4 bases short and J 4 bases short, with 14 bases between. The CDR3 covers 15 residues. CDR1 is SGHRS and CDR2 is YFSETQ in the germline V gene. This chain's CDR3 is CASSPEGGPTGELFF. The CDR3 nucleotides are TGCGCCAGCAGCCCCGAGGGGGGGCCCACCGGGGAGCTGTTTTTT.

The chain has TRBV10-3 and TRBJ1-6, with no clear D. CDR1 is ENHRY and CDR2 is SYGVKD in the germline V gene. Trimming took 3 bases from V and 0 from J, leaving 3 bases between them. The CDR3 contains 14 residues. CDR3 protein: CAISDSSYNSPLHF. CDR3 bases: TGTGCCATCAGTGATAGCTCCTATAATTCACCCCTCCACTTT.

In its sample, this clone was seen once. This rearrangement joins TRBV2 to TRBJ2-7; D uncertain. The germline gives CDR1 SNHLY, CDR2 FYNNEI. This CDR3 has 13 residues. Deletions cut 8 bases from V and 0 bases from J, with 11 bases between. The CDR3 nucleotides are TGTGCCAGCGGGTCTTTTGCCTCCTACGAGCAGTACTTC. It specifies CASGSFASYEQYF.